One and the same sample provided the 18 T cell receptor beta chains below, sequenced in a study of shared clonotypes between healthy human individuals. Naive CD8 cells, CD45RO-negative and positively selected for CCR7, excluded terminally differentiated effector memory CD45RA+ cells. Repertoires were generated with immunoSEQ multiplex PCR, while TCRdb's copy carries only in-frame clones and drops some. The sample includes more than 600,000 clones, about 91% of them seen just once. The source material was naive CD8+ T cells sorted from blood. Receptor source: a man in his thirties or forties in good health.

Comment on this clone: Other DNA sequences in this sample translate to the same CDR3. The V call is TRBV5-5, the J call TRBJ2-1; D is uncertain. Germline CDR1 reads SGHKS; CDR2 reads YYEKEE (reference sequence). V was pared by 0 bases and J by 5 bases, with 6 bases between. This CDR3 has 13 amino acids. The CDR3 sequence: CASSLAGNNEQFF. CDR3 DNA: TGTGCCAGCAGCTTGGCCGGCAACAATGAGCAGTTCTTC. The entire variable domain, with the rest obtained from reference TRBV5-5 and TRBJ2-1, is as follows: DAGVTQSPTHLIKTRGQQVTLRCSPISGHKSVSWYQQVLGQGPQFIFQYYEKEERGRGNFPDRFSARQFPNYSSELNVNALLLGDSALYLCASSLAGNNEQFFGPGTRLTVL.

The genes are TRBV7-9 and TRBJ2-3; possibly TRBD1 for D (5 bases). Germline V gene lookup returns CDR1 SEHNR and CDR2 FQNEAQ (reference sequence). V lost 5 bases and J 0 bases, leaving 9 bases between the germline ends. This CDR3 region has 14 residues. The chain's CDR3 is CASSGRQSTDTQYF. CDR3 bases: TGTGCCAGCAGCGGCCGACAGAGCACAGATACGCAGTATTTT. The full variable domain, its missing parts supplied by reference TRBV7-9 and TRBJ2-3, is DTGVSQNPRHKITKRGQNVTFRCDPISEHNRLYWYRQTLGQGPEFLTYFQNEAQLEKSRLLSDRFSAERPKGSFSTLEIQRTEQGDSAMYLCASSGRQSTDTQYFGPGTRLTVL.

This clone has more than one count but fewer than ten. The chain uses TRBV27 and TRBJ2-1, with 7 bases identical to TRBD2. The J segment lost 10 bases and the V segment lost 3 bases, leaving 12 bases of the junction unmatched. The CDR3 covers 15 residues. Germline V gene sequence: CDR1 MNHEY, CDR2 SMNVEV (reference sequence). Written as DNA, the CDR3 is TGTGCCAGCAGTTTTGGGAGGGAGACACAATGGGAGCAGTTCTTC. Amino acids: CASSFGRETQWEQFF.

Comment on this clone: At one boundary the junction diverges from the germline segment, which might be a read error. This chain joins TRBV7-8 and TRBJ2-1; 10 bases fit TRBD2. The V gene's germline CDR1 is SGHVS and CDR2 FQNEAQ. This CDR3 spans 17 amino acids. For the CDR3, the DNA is TGTACCAGCAGCTTATATTCTGGGACTAGCGCGAACAATGAGCAGTTCTTC. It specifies CTSSLYSGTSANNEQFF.

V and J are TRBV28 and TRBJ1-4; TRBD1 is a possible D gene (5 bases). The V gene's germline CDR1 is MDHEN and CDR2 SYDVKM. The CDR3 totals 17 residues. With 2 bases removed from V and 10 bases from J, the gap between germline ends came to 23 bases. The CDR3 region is CASSLRRITAQGRKLFF. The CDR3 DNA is TGTGCCAGCAGTTTAAGGCGGATCACGGCGCAGGGAAGAAAACTGTTTTTT.

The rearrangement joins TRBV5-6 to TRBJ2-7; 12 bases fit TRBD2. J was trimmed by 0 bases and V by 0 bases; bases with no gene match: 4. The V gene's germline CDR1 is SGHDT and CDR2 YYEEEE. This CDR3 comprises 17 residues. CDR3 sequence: CASSLGLAGGPSYEQYF. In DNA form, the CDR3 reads TGTGCCAGCAGCTTGGGGCTAGCGGGAGGGCCCTCCTACGAGCAGTACTTC.

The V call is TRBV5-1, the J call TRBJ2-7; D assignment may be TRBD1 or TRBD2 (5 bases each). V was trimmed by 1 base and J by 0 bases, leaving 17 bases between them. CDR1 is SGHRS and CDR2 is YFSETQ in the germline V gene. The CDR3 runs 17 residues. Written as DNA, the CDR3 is TGCGCCAGCAGCTTGCCAGTCGGCCTAGGGACCTCCTACGAGCAGTACTTC. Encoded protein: CASSLPVGLGTSYEQYF.

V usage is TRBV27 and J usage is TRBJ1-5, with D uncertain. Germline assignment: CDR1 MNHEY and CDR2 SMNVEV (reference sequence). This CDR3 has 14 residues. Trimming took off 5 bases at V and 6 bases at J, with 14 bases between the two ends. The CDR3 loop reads CASSPEGNFQPQHF. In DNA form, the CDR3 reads TGTGCCAGCAGTCCGGAGGGTAATTTTCAGCCCCAGCATTTT.

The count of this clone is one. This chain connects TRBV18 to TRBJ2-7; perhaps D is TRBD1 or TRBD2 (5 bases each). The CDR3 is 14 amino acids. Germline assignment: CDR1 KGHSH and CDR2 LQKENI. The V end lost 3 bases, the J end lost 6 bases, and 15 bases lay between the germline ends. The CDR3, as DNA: TGTGCCAGCTCACCCGGGACGAACTCGGGCGAGCAGTACTTC. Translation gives CASSPGTNSGEQYF.

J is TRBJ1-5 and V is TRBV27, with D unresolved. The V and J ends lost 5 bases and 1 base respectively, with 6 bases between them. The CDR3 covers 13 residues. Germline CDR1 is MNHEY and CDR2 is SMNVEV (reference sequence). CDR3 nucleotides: TGTGCCAGCAGTCCGCTCAGCAATCAGCCCCAGCATTTT. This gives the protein CASSPLSNQPQHF.

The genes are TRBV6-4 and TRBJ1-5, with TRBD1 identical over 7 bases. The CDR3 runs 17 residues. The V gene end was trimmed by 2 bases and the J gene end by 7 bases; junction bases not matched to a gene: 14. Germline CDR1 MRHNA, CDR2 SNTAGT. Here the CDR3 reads CASSDPSGGGRGQPQHF. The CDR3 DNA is TGTGCCAGCAGTGACCCAAGTGGGGGGGGCAGGGGGCAGCCCCAGCATTTT.

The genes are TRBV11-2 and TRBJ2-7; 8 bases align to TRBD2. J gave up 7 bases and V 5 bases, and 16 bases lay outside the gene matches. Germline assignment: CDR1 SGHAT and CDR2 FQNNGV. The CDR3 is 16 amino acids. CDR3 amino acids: CASSATVTSVQKEQYF. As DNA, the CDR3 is TGTGCCAGCAGCGCGACTGTGACTAGCGTCCAGAAAGAGCAGTACTTC.

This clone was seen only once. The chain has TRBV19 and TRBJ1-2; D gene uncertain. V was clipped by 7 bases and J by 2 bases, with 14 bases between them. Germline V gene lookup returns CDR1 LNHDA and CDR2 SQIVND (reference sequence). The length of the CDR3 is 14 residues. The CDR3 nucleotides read TGTGCCAGTACCAGCGGGGTCTCCAACTATGGCTACACCTTC. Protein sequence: CASTSGVSNYGYTF.

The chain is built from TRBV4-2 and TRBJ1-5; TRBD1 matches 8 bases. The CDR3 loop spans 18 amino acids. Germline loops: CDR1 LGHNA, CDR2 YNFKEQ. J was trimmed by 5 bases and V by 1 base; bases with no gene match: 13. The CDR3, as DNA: TGTGCCAGCAGCCAAGCTCCTTGGCAGGGGGCGATGGATCAGCCCCAGCATTTT. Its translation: CASSQAPWQGAMDQPQHF.

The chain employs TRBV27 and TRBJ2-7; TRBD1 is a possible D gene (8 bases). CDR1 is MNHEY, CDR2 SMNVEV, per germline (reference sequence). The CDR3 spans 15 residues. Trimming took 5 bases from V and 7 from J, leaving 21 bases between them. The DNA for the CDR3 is TGTGCCAGCAGTCATCCGGGGGGCAGGGGGCTAGAGCAGTACTTC. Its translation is CASSHPGGRGLEQYF.

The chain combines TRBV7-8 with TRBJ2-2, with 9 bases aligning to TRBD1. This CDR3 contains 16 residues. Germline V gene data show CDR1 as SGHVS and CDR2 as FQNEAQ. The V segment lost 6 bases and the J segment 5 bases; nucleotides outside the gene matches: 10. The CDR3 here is CASRSGTGSLTGELFF. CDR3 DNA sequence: TGTGCCAGCAGATCCGGGACAGGGTCGCTTACCGGGGAGCTGTTTTTT.

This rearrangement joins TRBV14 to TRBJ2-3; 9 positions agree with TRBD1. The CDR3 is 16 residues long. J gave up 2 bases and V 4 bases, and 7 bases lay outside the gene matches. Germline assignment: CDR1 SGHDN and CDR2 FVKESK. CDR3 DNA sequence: TGTGCCAGCAGCCTCCGGACAGGGGACCTCACAGATACGCAGTATTTT. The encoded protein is CASSLRTGDLTDTQYF.

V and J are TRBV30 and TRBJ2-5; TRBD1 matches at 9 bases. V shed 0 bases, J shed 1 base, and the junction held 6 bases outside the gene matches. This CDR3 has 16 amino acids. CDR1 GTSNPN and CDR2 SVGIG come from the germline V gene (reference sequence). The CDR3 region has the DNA TGTGCCTGGAGTGTCGGGACAGGGTGGGCCCAAGAGACCCAGTACTTC. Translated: CAWSVGTGWAQETQYF.